The sequence of this T cell receptor (beta chain) was determined in a study of shared clonotypes between healthy human individuals. Background on the study: Used for every donor were three CD4 naive, three CD4 memory, two CD8 naive and one CD8 memory plate.

Comments on this clone: Its antigen is currently unknown.

TCRdb's table, derived via immunoSEQ multiplex PCR, lists solely in-frame clones and lacks some. This table has over 1.5 million clones, 95% to 99% appearing once. Nashville, Tennessee was home to all donors, who were Caucasian adults. Points from the study as a whole: The diversity represented, both genetic and in exposure history, was limited by few donors.

The clonotype was recovered from a man aged 25 to 40 in good health. Specimen: naive CD4+ T cells sorted from blood. Subset specified: CD45RA+ positively selected.

CDR3: CASSPRTSWIVETQYF. In nucleotides, the CDR3 is TGTGCCAGCAGCCCGAGGACTAGCTGGATTGTTGAGACCCAGTACTTC. The gene calls are TRBV7-2 and TRBJ2-5; 8 nucleotides align to TRBD2. The CDR3 spans 16 residues. J lost 5 bases, V lost 5 bases, and 13 bases had no gene match. Germline V gene data show CDR1 as SGHTA and CDR2 as FQGNSA.